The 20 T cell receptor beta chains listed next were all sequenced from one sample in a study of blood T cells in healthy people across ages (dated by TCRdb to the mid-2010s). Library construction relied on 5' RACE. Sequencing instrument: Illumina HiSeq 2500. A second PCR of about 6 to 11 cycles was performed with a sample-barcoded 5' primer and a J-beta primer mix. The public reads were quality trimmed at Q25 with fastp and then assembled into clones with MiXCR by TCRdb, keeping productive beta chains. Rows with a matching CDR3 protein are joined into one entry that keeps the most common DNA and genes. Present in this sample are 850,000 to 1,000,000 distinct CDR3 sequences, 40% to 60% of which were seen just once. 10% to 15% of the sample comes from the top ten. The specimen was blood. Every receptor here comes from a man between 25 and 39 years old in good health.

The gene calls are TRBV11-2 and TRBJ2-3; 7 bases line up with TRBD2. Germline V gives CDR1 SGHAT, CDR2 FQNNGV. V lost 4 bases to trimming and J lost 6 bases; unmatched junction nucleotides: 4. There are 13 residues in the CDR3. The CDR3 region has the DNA TGTGCCAGCAGCTCCGGAGCGGGGGATACGCAGTATTTT. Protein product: CASSSGAGDTQYF.

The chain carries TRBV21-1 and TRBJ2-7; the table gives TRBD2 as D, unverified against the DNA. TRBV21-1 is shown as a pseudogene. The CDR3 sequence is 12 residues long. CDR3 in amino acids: CAGLAVPYEQYF. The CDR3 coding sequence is TGCGCGGGACTAGCGGTCCCCTACGAGCAGTACTTC.

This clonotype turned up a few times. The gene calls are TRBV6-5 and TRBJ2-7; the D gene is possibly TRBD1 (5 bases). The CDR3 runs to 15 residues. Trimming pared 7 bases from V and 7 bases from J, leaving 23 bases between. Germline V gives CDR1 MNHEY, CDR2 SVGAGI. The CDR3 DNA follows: TGTGCCAGCACCCCCGCCACCCCAGGGTCTAGTGAGCAGTACTTC. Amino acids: CASTPATPGSSEQYF.

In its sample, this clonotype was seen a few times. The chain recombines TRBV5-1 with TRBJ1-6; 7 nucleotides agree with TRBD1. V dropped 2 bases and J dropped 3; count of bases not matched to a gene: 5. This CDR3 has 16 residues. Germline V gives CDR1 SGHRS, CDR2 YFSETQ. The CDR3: CASSFGDSLYNSPLHF. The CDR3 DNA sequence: TGCGCCAGCAGCTTTGGGGACAGTCTCTATAATTCACCCCTCCACTTT.

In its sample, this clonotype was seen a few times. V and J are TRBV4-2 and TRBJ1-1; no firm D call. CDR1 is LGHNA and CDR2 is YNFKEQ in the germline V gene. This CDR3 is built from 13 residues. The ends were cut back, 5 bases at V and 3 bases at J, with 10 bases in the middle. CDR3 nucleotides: TGTGCCAGCAGCTCCTTGGTATACACTGAAGCTTTCTTT. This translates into CASSSLVYTEAFF.

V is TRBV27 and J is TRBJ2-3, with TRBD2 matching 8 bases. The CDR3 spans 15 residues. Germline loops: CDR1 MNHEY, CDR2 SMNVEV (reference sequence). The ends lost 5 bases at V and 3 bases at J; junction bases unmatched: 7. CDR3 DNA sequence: TGTGCCAGCAGTATGAGTCGGGGGGGTACAGATACGCAGTATTTT. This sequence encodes CASSMSRGGTDTQYF.

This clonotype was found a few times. The CDR3 loop reads CASSPSTSYTGELFF. CDR3 DNA: TGTGCCAGCAGCCCGTCGACTAGCTACACCGGGGAGCTGTTTTTT. The V call is TRBV11-2, the J call TRBJ2-2, with 7 bases aligning to TRBD2. Germline V gene data show CDR1 as SGHAT and CDR2 as FQNNGV. Trimming took 5 bases from V and 3 from J; bases not matched to a gene: 6. CDR3 length: 15 residues. Supplemented by reference TRBV11-2 and TRBJ2-2, the full variable domain reads EAGVAQSPRYKIIEKRQSVAFWCNPISGHATLYWYQQILGQGPKLLIQFQNNGVVDDSQLPKDRFSAERLKGVDSTLKIQPAKLEDSAVYLCASSPSTSYTGELFFGEGSRLTVL.

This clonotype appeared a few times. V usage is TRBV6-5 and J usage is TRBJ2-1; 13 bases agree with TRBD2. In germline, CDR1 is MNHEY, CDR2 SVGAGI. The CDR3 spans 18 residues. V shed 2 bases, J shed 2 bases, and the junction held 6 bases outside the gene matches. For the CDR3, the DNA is TGTGCCAGCAGTTACCAGATGGGACTAGCGGGGCCCTACAATGAGCAGTTCTTC. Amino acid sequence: CASSYQMGLAGPYNEQFF.

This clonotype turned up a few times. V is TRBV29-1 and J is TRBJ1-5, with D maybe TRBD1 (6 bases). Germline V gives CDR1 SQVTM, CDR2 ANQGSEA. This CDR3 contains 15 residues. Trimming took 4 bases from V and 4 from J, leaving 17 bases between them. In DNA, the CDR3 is TGCAGCGTTGTCTTTTCCGACAGGCCGAATCAGCCCCAGCATTTT. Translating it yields CSVVFSDRPNQPQHF. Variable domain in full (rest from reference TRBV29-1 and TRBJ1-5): SAVISQKPSRDICQRGTSLTIQCQVDSQVTMMFWYRQQPGQSLTLIATANQGSEATYESGFVIDKFPISRPNLTFSTLTVSNMSPEDSSIYLCSVVFSDRPNQPQHFGDGTRLSIL.

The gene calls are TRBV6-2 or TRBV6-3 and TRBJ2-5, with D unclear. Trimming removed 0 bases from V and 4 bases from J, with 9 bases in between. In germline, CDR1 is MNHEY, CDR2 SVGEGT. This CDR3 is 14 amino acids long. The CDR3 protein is CASSYSITIETQYF. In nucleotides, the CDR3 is TGTGCCAGCAGTTACTCGATCACGATAGAGACCCAGTACTTC.

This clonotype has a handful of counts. CDR3 nucleotides: TGTGCCAGCAGTTTATCAGAGACAGGGGGCTATGGCTACACCTTC. This gives the protein CASSLSETGGYGYTF. J is TRBJ1-2 and V is TRBV27; 9 positions match TRBD1. Germline CDR1 MNHEY, CDR2 SMNVEV (reference sequence). The CDR3 runs to 15 residues. Trimming cost V 0 bases and J 4 bases; bases outside gene matches: 3.

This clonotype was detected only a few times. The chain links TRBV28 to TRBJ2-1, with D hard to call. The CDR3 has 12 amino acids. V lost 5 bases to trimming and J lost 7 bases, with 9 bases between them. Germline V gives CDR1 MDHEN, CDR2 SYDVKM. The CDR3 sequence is CASSLKWNEQFF. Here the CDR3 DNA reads TGTGCCAGCAGTCTTAAATGGAATGAGCAGTTCTTC. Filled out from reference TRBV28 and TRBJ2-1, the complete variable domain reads DVKVTQSSRYLVKRTGEKVFLECVQDMDHENMFWYRQDPGLGLRLIYFSYDVKMKEKGDIPEGYSVSREKKERFSLILESASTNQTSMYLCASSLKWNEQFFGPGTRLTVL.

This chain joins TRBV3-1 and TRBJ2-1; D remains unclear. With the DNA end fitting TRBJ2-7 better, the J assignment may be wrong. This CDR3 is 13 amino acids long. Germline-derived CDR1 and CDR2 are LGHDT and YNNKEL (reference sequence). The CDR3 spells CASSQGRNNEQYF. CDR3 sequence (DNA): TGTGCCAGCAGCCAAGGGCGGAACAATGAGCAGTACTTC.

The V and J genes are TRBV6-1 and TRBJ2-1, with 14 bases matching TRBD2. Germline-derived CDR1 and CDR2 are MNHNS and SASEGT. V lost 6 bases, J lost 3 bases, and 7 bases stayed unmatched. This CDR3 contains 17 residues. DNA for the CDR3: TGTGCCAGCAGAAAGGGACTAGCGGGAGCCGGCTACAATGAGCAGTTCTTC. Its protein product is CASRKGLAGAGYNEQFF.

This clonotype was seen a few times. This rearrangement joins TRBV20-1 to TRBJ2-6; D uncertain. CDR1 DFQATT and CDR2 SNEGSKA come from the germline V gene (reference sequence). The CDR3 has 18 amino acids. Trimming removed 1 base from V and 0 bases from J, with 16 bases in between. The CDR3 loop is CSARVLAGESSGANVLTF. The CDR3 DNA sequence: TGCAGTGCTAGAGTATTGGCAGGCGAGAGCTCTGGGGCCAACGTCCTGACTTTC.

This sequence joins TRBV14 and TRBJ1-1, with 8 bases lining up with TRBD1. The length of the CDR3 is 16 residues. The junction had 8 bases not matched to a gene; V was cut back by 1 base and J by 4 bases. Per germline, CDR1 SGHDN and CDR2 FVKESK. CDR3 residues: CASSQVPGGEGTEAFF. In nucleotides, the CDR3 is TGTGCCAGCAGCCAAGTCCCAGGGGGCGAGGGCACTGAAGCTTTCTTT.

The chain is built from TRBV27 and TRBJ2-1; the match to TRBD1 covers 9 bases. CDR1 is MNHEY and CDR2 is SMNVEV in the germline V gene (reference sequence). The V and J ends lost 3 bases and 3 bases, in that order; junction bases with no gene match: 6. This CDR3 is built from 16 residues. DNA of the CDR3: TGTGCCAGCAGTTTGTTCGGGACAGGGATCTACAATGAGCAGTTCTTC. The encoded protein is CASSLFGTGIYNEQFF.

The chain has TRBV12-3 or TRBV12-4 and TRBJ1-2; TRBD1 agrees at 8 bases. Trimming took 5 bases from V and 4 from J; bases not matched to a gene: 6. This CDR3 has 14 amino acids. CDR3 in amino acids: CASSQSGTGYGYTF. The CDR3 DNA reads TGTGCCAGCAGTCAGTCCGGGACAGGCTATGGCTACACCTTC.

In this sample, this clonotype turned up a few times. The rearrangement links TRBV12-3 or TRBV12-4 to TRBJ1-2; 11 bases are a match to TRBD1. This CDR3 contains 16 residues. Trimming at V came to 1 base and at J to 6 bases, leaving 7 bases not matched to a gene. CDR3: CASSLEGQGEWNGYTF. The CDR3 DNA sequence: TGTGCCAGCAGTTTAGAGGGACAGGGGGAATGGAATGGCTACACCTTC.

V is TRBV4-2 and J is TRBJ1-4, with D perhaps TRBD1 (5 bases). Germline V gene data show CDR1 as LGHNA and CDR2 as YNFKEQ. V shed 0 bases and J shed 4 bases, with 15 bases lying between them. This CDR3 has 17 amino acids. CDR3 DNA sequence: TGTGCCAGCAGCCAAGATTCCCAGGCGGGGGTTAATGAAAAACTGTTTTTT. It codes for CASSQDSQAGVNEKLFF.